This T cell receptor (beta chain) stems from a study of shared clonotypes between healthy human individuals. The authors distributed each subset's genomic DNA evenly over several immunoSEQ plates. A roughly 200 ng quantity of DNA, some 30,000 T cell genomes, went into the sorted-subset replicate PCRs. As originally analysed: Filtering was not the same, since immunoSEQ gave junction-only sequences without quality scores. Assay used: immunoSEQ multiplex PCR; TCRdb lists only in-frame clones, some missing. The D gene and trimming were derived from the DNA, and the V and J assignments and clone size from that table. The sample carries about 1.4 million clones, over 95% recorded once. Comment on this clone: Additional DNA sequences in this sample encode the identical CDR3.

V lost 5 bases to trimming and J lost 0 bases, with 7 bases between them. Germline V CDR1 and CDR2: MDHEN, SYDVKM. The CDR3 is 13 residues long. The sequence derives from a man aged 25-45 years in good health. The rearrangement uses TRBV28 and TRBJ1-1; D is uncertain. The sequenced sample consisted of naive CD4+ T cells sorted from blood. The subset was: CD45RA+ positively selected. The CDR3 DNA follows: TGTGCCAGCAGTCCCCCCGTGAACACTGAAGCTTTCTTT. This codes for CASSPPVNTEAFF. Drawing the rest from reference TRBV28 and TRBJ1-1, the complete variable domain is DVKVTQSSRYLVKRTGEKVFLECVQDMDHENMFWYRQDPGLGLRLIYFSYDVKMKEKGDIPEGYSVSREKKERFSLILESASTNQTSMYLCASSPPVNTEAFFGQGTRLTVV.